This T cell receptor beta chain stems from a study of blood T cell repertoires in COVID-19. The V gene's germline CDR1 is SGHTA and CDR2 FQGNSA. This CDR3 spans 14 amino acids. The ends lost 6 bases at V and 0 bases at J; junction bases unmatched: 4. Generated by immunoSEQ multiplex PCR, the TCRdb table keeps only in-frame clones and is missing some. The sample consists of 150,000 to 200,000 clones, roughly 82% of them appearing once. Of note for this clone: Other DNA sequences within the sample encode an identical CDR3.

The specimen sequenced was PBMCs or T cells enriched from blood (not recorded which). The chain joins TRBV7-2 to TRBJ1-1, with TRBD1 matching 7 bases. The sequence was collected from a man aged 45-65 years who had recovered from COVID-19. The CDR3 nucleotides read TGTGCCAGCAGTCTGGACAGGATGAACACTGAAGCTTTCTTT. This encodes CASSLDRMNTEAFF.